This TCR beta chain was identified during a study of breast tumors, draining lymph nodes, adjacent tissues (dated by TCRdb to about 2016). With respect to the entire study: Breast cancer patients provided tumor, adjacent nontumor tissue and axillary lymph nodes, and the study compared the TCR beta repertoires across these three sources. In human breast cancer, the study set out to evaluate how tumor, surrounding tissue and draining lymph node repertoires relate to one another and whether T cells may move between these sites. The study at large found these results: The similarity between tumor and nontumor tissue repertoires was significantly greater in luminal-like breast cancer than in basal-like breast cancer. The data were judged consistent with most tumor T cells deriving from the lymph node and then expanding within tumor tissue. Tumors showed preferential V and J gene usage, and their T-cell repertoire diversity fell below that of lymph nodes yet above that of nontumor tissue. Rather than being directly demonstrated, the conclusion that tumor T cells originate in lymph nodes was presented as consistent with a hypothesis.

The sample holds many counts of this clonotype. What antigen it recognizes has not been identified. No base-level quality is on record; no much larger clone is a single base apart. The axillary draining lymph nodes of breast cancer patients were the source of the lymph node samples. For sequencing, an Illumina HiSeq 2000 was employed. Multiplex PCR amplification was used to generate the TCR beta chain libraries. The amplified TCR beta chain products were analyzed by high-throughput sequencing. TCRdb's own reprocessing of the public reads used fastp at Q25 and MiXCR and kept productive beta chains. Each entry is one CDR3 protein sequence, shown with its most common DNA and genes. Within this sample are about 230,000 distinct CDR3 sequences, with roughly 32% of them counted one time only. The ten largest clones add up to more than 1.3% of the sample. The CDR1 and CDR2 encoded by the germline V gene are SQVTM and ANQGSEA. Measured from the cysteine to the phenylalanine, the CDR3 is 11 residues long. Only CDR3 DNA remains: 33 bases, in frame from the first base. V is cut by 8 bases and J by 8 bases, and the space between the germline ends is 14 bases.

The chain is made from TRBV29-1 and TRBJ2-3, with no confidently assigned D gene. The sample consisted of axillary lymph node tissue. The TCR sequence derives from a female donor with breast cancer. Some clones in this sample may be carry-over from other donors' samples. The CDR3 region has the sequence CSITLETTQYF. Here is the DNA: TGCAGCATCACCTTAGAAACTACGCAGTATTTT.